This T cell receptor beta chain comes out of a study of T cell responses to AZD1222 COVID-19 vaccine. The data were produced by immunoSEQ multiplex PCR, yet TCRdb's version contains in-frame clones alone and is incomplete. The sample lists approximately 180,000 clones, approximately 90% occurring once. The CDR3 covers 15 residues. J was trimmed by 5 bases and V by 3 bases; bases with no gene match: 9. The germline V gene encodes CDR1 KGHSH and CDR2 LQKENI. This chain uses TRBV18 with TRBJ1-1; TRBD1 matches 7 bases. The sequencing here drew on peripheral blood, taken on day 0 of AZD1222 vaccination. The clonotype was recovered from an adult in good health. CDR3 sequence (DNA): TGTGCCAGCTCACCCGCACAGGGGCGTCATACTGAAGCTTTCTTT. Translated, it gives CASSPAQGRHTEAFF. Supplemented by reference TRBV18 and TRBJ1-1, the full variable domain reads NAGVMQNPRHLVRRRGQEARLRCSPMKGHSHVYWYRQLPEEGLKFMVYLQKENIIDESGMPKERFSAEFPKEGPSILRIQQVVRGDSAAYFCASSPAQGRHTEAFFGQGTRLTVV.